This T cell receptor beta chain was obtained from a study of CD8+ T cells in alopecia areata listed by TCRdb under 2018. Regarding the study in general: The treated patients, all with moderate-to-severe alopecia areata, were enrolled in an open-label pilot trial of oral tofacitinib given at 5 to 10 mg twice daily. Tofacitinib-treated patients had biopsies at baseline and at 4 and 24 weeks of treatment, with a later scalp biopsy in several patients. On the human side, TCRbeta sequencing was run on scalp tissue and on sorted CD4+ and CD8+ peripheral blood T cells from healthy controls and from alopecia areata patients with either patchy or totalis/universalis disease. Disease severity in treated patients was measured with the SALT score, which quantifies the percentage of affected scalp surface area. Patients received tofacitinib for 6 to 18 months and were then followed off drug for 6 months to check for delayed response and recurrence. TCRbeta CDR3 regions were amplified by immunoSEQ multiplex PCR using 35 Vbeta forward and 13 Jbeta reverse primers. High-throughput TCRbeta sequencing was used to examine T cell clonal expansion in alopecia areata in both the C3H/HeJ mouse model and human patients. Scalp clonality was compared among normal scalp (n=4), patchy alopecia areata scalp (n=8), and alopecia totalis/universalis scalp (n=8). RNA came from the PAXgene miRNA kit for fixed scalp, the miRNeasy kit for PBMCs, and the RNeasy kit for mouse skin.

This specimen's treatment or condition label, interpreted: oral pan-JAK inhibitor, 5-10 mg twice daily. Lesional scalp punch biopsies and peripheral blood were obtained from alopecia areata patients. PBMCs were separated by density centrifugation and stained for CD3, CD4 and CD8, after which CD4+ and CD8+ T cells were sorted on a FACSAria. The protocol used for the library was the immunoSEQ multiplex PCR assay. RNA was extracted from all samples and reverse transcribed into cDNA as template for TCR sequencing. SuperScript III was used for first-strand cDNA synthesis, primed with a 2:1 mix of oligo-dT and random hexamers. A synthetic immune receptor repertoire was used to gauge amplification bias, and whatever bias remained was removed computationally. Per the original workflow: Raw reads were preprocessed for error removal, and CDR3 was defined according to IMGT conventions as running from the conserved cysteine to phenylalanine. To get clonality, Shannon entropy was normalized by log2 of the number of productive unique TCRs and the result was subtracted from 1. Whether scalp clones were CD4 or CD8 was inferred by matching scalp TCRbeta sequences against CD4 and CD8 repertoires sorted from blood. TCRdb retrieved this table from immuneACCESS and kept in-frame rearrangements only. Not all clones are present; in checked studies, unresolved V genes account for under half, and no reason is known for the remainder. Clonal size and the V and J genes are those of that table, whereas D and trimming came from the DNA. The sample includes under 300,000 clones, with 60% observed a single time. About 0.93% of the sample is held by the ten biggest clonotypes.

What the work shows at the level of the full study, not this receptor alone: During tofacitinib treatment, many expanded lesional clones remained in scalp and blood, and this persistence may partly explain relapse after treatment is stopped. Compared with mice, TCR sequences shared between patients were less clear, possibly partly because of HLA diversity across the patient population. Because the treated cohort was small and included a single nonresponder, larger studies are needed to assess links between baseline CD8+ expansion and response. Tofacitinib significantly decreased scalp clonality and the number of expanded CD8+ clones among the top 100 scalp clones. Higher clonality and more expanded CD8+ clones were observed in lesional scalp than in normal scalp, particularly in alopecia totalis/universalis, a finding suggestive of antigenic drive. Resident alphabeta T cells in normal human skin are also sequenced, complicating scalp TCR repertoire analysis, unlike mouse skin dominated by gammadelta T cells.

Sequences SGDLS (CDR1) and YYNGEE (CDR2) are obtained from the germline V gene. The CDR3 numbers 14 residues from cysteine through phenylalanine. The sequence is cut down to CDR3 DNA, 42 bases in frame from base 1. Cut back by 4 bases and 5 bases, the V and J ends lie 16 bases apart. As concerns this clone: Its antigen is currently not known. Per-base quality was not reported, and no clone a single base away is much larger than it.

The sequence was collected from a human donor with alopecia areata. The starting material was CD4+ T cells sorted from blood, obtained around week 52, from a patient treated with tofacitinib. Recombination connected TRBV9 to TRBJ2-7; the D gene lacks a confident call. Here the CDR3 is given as CASSSSAGLDEQYF. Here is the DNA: TGTGCCAGCAGCTCCAGTGCTGGGCTCGACGAGCAGTACTTC. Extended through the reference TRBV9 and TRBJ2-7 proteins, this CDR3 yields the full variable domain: DSGVTQTPKHLITATGQRVTLRCSPRSGDLSVYWYQQSLDQGLQFLIQYYNGEERAKGNILERFSAQQFPDLHSELNLSSLELGDSALYFCASSSSAGLDEQYFGPGTRLTVT.